The rows below give T cell receptor beta chains drawn from one sample of a study of blood T cell repertoires in COVID-19. Data came from immunoSEQ multiplex PCR; TCRdb stores just in-frame clones and leaves some out. The top ten clones hold 5% to 6% of a sample with roughly 150,000 clones, roughly nine tenths of them seen once. The sequenced material came from peripheral blood. These receptor sequences come from a human donor in a cohort sampled during active COVID-19. The CDR3 runs from the conserved cysteine through the conserved F or W. Each record gives: D gene, V gene, clone size, J gene, CDR3 DNA, CDR3 protein. A D gene is named only where the DNA matches it firmly. Clone size, where shown, is once, few, many, or a class for clones that have expanded.

D gene: .
V gene: TRBV5-6
clone size: .
J gene: TRBJ1-4
CDR3 DNA: TGTGCCAGCAGGGTACAGGGTGTTGGTGAAAAACTGTTTTTT
CDR3 protein: CASRVQGVGEKLFF

D gene: TRBD1
V gene: TRBV14
clone size: few
J gene: TRBJ2-5
CDR3 DNA: TGTGCCAGCAGCCGGATAGGACAGGGGCAAGAGACCCAGTACTTC
CDR3 protein: CASSRIGQGQETQYF

D gene: TRBD1
V gene: TRBV28
clone size: .
J gene: TRBJ1-5
CDR3 DNA: TGTGCCAGCAGTTTAAAGGCTGGGACAGGGGGTCATCAGCCCCAGCATTTT
CDR3 protein: CASSLKAGTGGHQPQHF

D gene: .
V gene: TRBV3-1/TRBV3-2
clone size: .
J gene: TRBJ2-2
CDR3 DNA: TGTGCCAGCAGCCAAGATAAGGCGGTGGACACCGGGGAGCTGTTTTTT
CDR3 protein: CASSQDKAVDTGELFF

D gene: .
V gene: TRBV12-2
clone size: .
J gene: TRBJ2-3
CDR3 DNA: TGTGCAAGTCGCACCCGCGCCGGGACTAGCGGCACAGATACGCAGTATTTT
CDR3 protein: CASRTRAGTSGTDTQYF

D gene: .
V gene: TRBV4-3
clone size: .
J gene: TRBJ2-7
CDR3 DNA: TGCGCCAGCAGCCAAGATAGGGGGAGCTCCTACGAGCAGTACTTC
CDR3 protein: CASSQDRGSSYEQYF

D gene: .
V gene: TRBV29-1
clone size: .
J gene: TRBJ1-4
CDR3 DNA: TGCAGCGTTGCCCCAGGAGGGAATGAAAAACTGTTTTTT
CDR3 protein: CSVAPGGNEKLFF

D gene: .
V gene: TRBV12-3/TRBV12-4
clone size: .
J gene: TRBJ1-1
CDR3 DNA: TGTGCCAGCAGACCCACAGCGAACACTGAAGCTTTCTTT
CDR3 protein: CASRPTANTEAFF

D gene: TRBD1
V gene: TRBV28
clone size: .
J gene: TRBJ1-1
CDR3 DNA: TGTGCCAGCAGGCCGGGACAGGGGACTGAAGCTTTCTTT
CDR3 protein: CASRPGQGTEAFF

D gene: TRBD1
V gene: TRBV4-1
clone size: .
J gene: TRBJ2-6
CDR3 DNA: TGCGCCAGCAGCCAAACATTACAGGGGAATGGGGCCAACGTCCTGACTTTC
CDR3 protein: CASSQTLQGNGANVLTF

D gene: TRBD1
V gene: TRBV27
clone size: .
J gene: TRBJ1-2
CDR3 DNA: TGTGCCAGCAGTTTAACCCAGGGGGCCTCCTATGGCTACACCTTC
CDR3 protein: CASSLTQGASYGYTF

D gene: TRBD1
V gene: TRBV28
clone size: .
J gene: TRBJ1-4
CDR3 DNA: TGTGCCAGCAGCCGGGACAGGGATGAAAAACTGTTTTTT
CDR3 protein: CASSRDRDEKLFF

D gene: .
V gene: TRBV28
clone size: .
J gene: TRBJ1-4
CDR3 DNA: TGTGCCAGCAGTTTACCAGTGGGGGGGGGTGAAAAACTGTTTTTT
CDR3 protein: CASSLPVGGGEKLFF

D gene: .
V gene: TRBV20-1
clone size: .
J gene: TRBJ2-7
CDR3 DNA: TGCAGTGCCTACACAGGGTACGAGCAGTACTTC
CDR3 protein: CSAYTGYEQYF

D gene: .
V gene: TRBV7-2
clone size: .
J gene: TRBJ2-7
CDR3 DNA: TGTGCCAGCAGCTTCGGGGTTCACTACGAGCAGTACTTC
CDR3 protein: CASSFGVHYEQYF

D gene: TRBD2
V gene: TRBV12-3/TRBV12-4
clone size: once
J gene: TRBJ2-3
CDR3 DNA: TGTGCCAGCACTCGCGGGGGGGTAGATACGCAGTATTTT
CDR3 protein: CASTRGGVDTQYF

D gene: TRBD1
V gene: TRBV12-3/TRBV12-4
clone size: .
J gene: TRBJ1-1
CDR3 DNA: TGTGCCAGCCAGGGGGCGGGGGCTGAAGCTTTCTTT
CDR3 protein: CASQGAGAEAFF

D gene: .
V gene: TRBV5-4
clone size: .
J gene: TRBJ1-4
CDR3 DNA: TGTGCCAGCAGCGACAGGAGTCAGGGTAATGAAAAACTGTTTTTT
CDR3 protein: CASSDRSQGNEKLFF

D gene: TRBD2
V gene: TRBV28
clone size: .
J gene: TRBJ2-1
CDR3 DNA: TGTGCCAGCACCCAGGGACTAGCGGGATACAATGAGCAGTTCTTC
CDR3 protein: CASTQGLAGYNEQFF

D gene: .
V gene: TRBV7-2
clone size: once
J gene: TRBJ2-7
CDR3 DNA: TGTGCCAGCAGCTCTACCCCGTCTCGCATAGAATACGAGCAGTACTTC
CDR3 protein: CASSSTPSRIEYEQYF

D gene: .
V gene: TRBV18
clone size: .
J gene: TRBJ2-7
CDR3 DNA: TGTGCCAGCTCACCGGCGGGCCCCTACGAGCAGTACTTC
CDR3 protein: CASSPAGPYEQYF

D gene: TRBD1
V gene: TRBV5-1
clone size: .
J gene: TRBJ1-4
CDR3 DNA: TGCGCCAGCAGCTTGGTTCAGGGGGGAGTCCTGTTTTTT
CDR3 protein: CASSLVQGGVLFF

D gene: .
V gene: TRBV19
clone size: .
J gene: TRBJ2-2
CDR3 DNA: TGTGCCAGTACCCCCCGGCAGGTCCCCGGGGAGCTGTTTTTT
CDR3 protein: CASTPRQVPGELFF

D gene: .
V gene: TRBV9
clone size: .
J gene: TRBJ1-4
CDR3 DNA: TGTGCCAGCAGCCGGAGCCCAGAGTCAATAGAAAAACTGTTTTTT
CDR3 protein: CASSRSPESIEKLFF

D gene: .
V gene: TRBV19
clone size: .
J gene: TRBJ2-7
CDR3 DNA: TGTGCCAGTAGACCCCTGGGAGGGGGCGAGCAGTACTTC
CDR3 protein: CASRPLGGGEQYF

D gene: .
V gene: TRBV5-6
clone size: .
J gene: TRBJ2-7
CDR3 DNA: TGTGCCAGCAGCTTGGGTGCTCTAGCAGAATACGAGCAGTACTTC
CDR3 protein: CASSLGALAEYEQYF